Shown below are 5 T cell receptor beta chains from a single sample sequenced in a study of metastatic and nonmetastatic thyroid tumors. TCRdb used MiXCR to call clones anew from the PCR reads. The sample holds 55,000 to 75,000 clones; more than 15% are singletons and the top ten take about 13%. All patients reached thyroid surgery having received no treatment beforehand. Sequenced input: blood. The receptor source for this set is a female donor with papillary thyroid cancer or a benign thyroid nodule (not recorded which). Some clones in this sample may be carry-over from other donors' samples.

This clone was observed many times. CDR3 sequence reads: CASSFEREQYF. The CDR3 coding sequence is TGCGCCAGCAGCTTTGAGCGGGAGCAGTACTTC. The J gene is TRBJ2-7, the V gene TRBV5-1, with TRBD2 as a possible D gene (5 bases). Germline V gives CDR1 SGHRS, CDR2 YFSETQ. The V and J ends lost 2 bases and 7 bases respectively, with 7 bases between them. This CDR3 spans 11 amino acids. The full variable domain, completed using reference TRBV5-1 and TRBJ2-7, is KAGVTQTPRYLIKTRGQQVTLSCSPISGHRSVSWYQQTPGQGLQFLFEYFSETQRNKGNFPGRFSGRQFSNSRSEMNVSTLELGDSALYLCASSFEREQYFGPGTRLTVT.

This clone was observed many times. The V gene is TRBV5-1, the J gene TRBJ2-6; 8 bases map to TRBD1. J gave up 0 bases and V 0 bases, and 8 bases lay outside the gene matches. Germline values: CDR1 SGHRS, CDR2 YFSETQ. The CDR3 has 19 residues. Here the CDR3 DNA reads TGCGCCAGCAGCTTGGCCGGAGGACAGGGCAACTCTGGGGCCAACGTCCTGACTTTC. Its translation: CASSLAGGQGNSGANVLTF.

This clone was seen more than once but under ten times. V usage is TRBV6-1 and J usage is TRBJ1-1; TRBD1 agrees at 7 bases. V trimming: 5 bases; J trimming: 5 bases; junction bases outside the gene matches: 8. CDR3 length: 14 amino acids. CDR1 is MNHNS and CDR2 is SASEGT in the germline V gene. The CDR3 coding sequence is TGTGCCAGCAGTTTCCGACAGGGAAGGACTGAAGCTTTCTTT. Its translation: CASSFRQGRTEAFF.

Points on this clone: A single base separates this from a much larger clone, so it may be a read error. This rearrangement joins TRBV28 to TRBJ2-1; 7 bases map to TRBD2. The junction had 9 bases not matched to a gene; V was cut back by 8 bases and J by 8 bases. There are 13 residues in the CDR3. CDR1 is MDHEN, CDR2 SYDVKM, per germline. The CDR3 DNA sequence: TGTGCCAGCGTGAGCCTAGCGGTGGATGAGCAGTTCTTC. The encoded protein is CASVSLAVDEQFF.

Ten or more counts support this clone. This chain uses TRBV27 with TRBJ2-3; D is ambiguous. The germline V and J ends were trimmed by 4 bases and 6 bases, with 14 bases remaining between them. The CDR3 length is 14 residues. Germline CDR1 reads MNHEY; CDR2 reads SMNVEV (reference sequence). DNA of the CDR3: TGTGCCAGCAGTTCCTACTCTACACCGGATACGCAGTATTTT. It translates to CASSSYSTPDTQYF.